The 29 T cell receptor beta chains given below trace back to one sample, sequenced in a study of lung T cells in sarcoidosis with Löfgren's syndrome. Each CDR3 protein is one row after TCRdb ran MiXCR on the reads. The table shows more than 50,000 distinct CDR3 sequences, with around 21% occurring only once. The sequenced material came from CD4+ T cells from PBMCs. The receptors originated from a human donor with sarcoidosis (Löfgren's syndrome or another form), or a control subject (not recorded which).

This clonotype has just a few counts. The genes are TRBV2 and TRBJ2-2; D is possibly TRBD1 (8 bases). Trimming pared 6 bases from V and 6 bases from J, leaving 11 bases between. Germline V CDR1 and CDR2: SNHLY, FYNNEI. CDR3 length: 13 residues. The DNA for the CDR3 is TGTGCCAGCAGACAGGGGGGGGCCGGGGAGCTGTTTTTT. This translates into CASRQGGAGELFF. Full variable domain (missing parts from reference TRBV2 and TRBJ2-2): EPEVTQTPSHQVTQMGQEVILRCVPISNHLYFYWYRQILGQKVEFLVSFYNNEISEKSEIFDDQFSVERPDGSNFTLKIRSTKLEDSAMYFCASRQGGAGELFFGEGSRLTVL.

This clonotype was seen only a few times. V gene TRBV12-3 or TRBV12-4 combines with J gene TRBJ1-1; no reliable D call. The V end was cut by 2 bases, the J end by 2 bases, with 6 bases between. The CDR3 covers 13 residues. The CDR3 here is CASSLLLNTEAFF. The CDR3 DNA sequence: TGTGCCAGCAGTTTACTACTAAACACTGAAGCTTTCTTT.

This clonotype was recorded a few times. The CDR3 spells CASSLESSTSSYEQYF. The CDR3 DNA follows: TGTGCCAGCAGCTTGGAGAGTAGCACTAGCTCCTACGAGCAGTACTTC. The rearrangement uses TRBV5-4 and TRBJ2-7, with a weak D call TRBD2 (5 bases). V gave up 0 bases and J gave up 0 bases, with 13 bases separating them. The germline gives CDR1 SGHNT, CDR2 YYREEE (reference sequence). The CDR3 is 16 amino acids.

This clonotype was detected ten times or more. The CDR3 DNA sequence: TGTGCCAGCAGTCCCCCAGGCAGGGGGCGGGATAATGAAAAACTGTTTTTT. Translated: CASSPPGRGRDNEKLFF. The V and J genes are TRBV28 and TRBJ1-4, with 8 bases that match TRBD1. The CDR3 length is 17 residues. The germline V gene encodes CDR1 MDHEN and CDR2 SYDVKM. V shed 5 bases, J shed 4 bases, and the junction held 12 bases outside the gene matches.

V gene TRBV19 combines with J gene TRBJ1-4; D may be TRBD1 (5 bases). Germline V gene data show CDR1 as LNHDA and CDR2 as SQIVND (reference sequence). The ends were cut back, 9 bases at V and 7 bases at J, with 15 bases in the middle. The CDR3 is 13 residues long. The CDR3 region is CASDTQGSEKLFF. The CDR3 coding sequence is TGTGCCAGCGATACTCAGGGTTCTGAAAAACTGTTTTTT.

The CDR3 nucleotides are TGTGCCAGCAGTGAGCTCACGGGAGGGCCCCAGTATTTT. Residues: CASSELTGGPQYF. The chain couples TRBV2 to TRBJ2-3; TRBD2 agrees at 8 bases. The ends lost 3 bases at V and 12 bases at J; junction bases unmatched: 8. This CDR3 comprises 13 residues. CDR1 is SNHLY and CDR2 is FYNNEI in the germline V gene.

This clonotype was seen only a few times. This chain links TRBV18 with TRBJ2-6; the D is unclear. The CDR3 is 17 amino acids. Germline V gene data show CDR1 as KGHSH and CDR2 as LQKENI. Trimming took 5 bases from V and 0 from J, leaving 14 bases between them. The CDR3 DNA follows: TGTGCCAGCTCATTGTGGCAGGCCAGCTCTGGGGCCAACGTCCTGACTTTC. This sequence encodes CASSLWQASSGANVLTF.

By frequency in the sample, this clonotype is medium-sized. The CDR3 reads CSAWESDKNIQYF. The CDR3 DNA sequence: TGCAGTGCCTGGGAGTCTGATAAAAACATTCAGTACTTC. This sequence joins TRBV20-1 and TRBJ2-4, with D possibly matching TRBD2 (5 bases). With 6 bases removed from V and 4 bases from J, the gap between germline ends came to 13 bases. The CDR3 has 13 amino acids. CDR1 is DFQATT, CDR2 SNEGSKA, per germline (reference sequence).

The chain is built from TRBV7-9 and TRBJ1-5; 8 bases match TRBD1. Germline V gene sequence: CDR1 SEHNR, CDR2 FQNEAQ (reference sequence). The CDR3 totals 15 residues. V lost 5 bases, J lost 0 bases, and 3 bases stayed unmatched. CDR3 residues: CASSLGTGSNQPQHF. CDR3 DNA sequence: TGTGCCAGCAGCCTTGGGACAGGTAGCAATCAGCCCCAGCATTTT.

Details on this clonotype: Since a much larger clone is just one base distant, this may be a read error. This chain connects TRBV6-5 to TRBJ2-3; 7 bases agree with TRBD1. CDR3 size: 15 residues. V trimming: 2 bases; J trimming: 1 base; junction bases outside the gene matches: 3. Germline CDR1 and CDR2: MNHEY and SVGAGI. Here the CDR3 DNA reads TGTGCCAGCAGTTACACCGGGACAGGCACAGATACGCAGTATTTT. This encodes CASSYTGTGTDTQYF.

This clonotype came up many times. The rearrangement uses TRBV14 and TRBJ1-5, with unresolved D. This CDR3 spans 11 amino acids. V was shortened by 4 bases and J by 8 bases, with 6 bases between the two germline ends. Germline V gene data show CDR1 as SGHDN and CDR2 as FVKESK. The CDR3 loop reads CASSPEEPQHF. CDR3 sequence (DNA): TGTGCCAGCAGCCCCGAGGAGCCCCAGCATTTT.

The chain couples TRBV28 to TRBJ2-1; 10 nucleotides match TRBD1. CDR3 size: 15 residues. CDR1 MDHEN and CDR2 SYDVKM come from the germline V gene. After removal of 7 bases from V and 4 bases from J, the junction contained 7 bases not matched to a gene. The CDR3 sequence is CASTSGQGRYNEQFF. The DNA of the CDR3 is TGTGCCAGCACCTCGGGACAGGGGCGATACAATGAGCAGTTCTTC.

This clonotype was seen many times. The chain links TRBV5-1 to TRBJ1-1, with 8 bases identical to TRBD1. The germline V gene has CDR1 SGHRS and CDR2 YFSETQ. The CDR3 sequence is 15 residues long. V trimming: 5 bases; J trimming: 0 bases; junction bases outside the gene matches: 6. DNA of the CDR3: TGCGCCAGCAGGACAGGGGACTTCATGAACACTGAAGCTTTCTTT. This encodes CASRTGDFMNTEAFF.

V gene TRBV9 combines with J gene TRBJ2-1; no reliable D call. The CDR3 consists of 13 residues. V was clipped by 5 bases and J by 4 bases, with 10 bases between them. The germline CDR1 and CDR2 sequences are SGDLS and YYNGEE. The CDR3 spells CASSVSPYNEQFF. The DNA of the CDR3 is TGTGCCAGCAGTGTAAGTCCTTACAATGAGCAGTTCTTC.

In the case of this clonotype: At one boundary the junction diverges from the germline segment, which might be a read error. The CDR3, as DNA: TGTGCCAGCAGTGTTGGGATCCCAGGTACGCGGTATTTT. As protein: CASSVGIPGTRYF. The chain combines TRBV6-2 or TRBV6-3 with TRBJ2-3; D gene uncertain. This CDR3 is 13 amino acids long. Germline V gives CDR1 MNHEY, CDR2 SVGEGT.

This clonotype showed up many times. The CDR3 DNA reads TGTGCCAGCAGCCAAGATGGAACTGAAGCTTTCTTT. It is translated as CASSQDGTEAFF. The chain joins TRBV3-1 to TRBJ1-1; no firm D call. From germline, CDR1 is LGHDT and CDR2 YNNKEL (reference sequence). Trimming cost V 0 bases and J 5 bases, with 4 bases left between them. This CDR3 spans 12 amino acids.

This clonotype was observed a handful of times. The chain uses TRBV5-1 and TRBJ2-6, with D uncertain. This CDR3 is built from 16 residues. Per the germline V gene, CDR1 is SGHRS and CDR2 is YFSETQ. Trimming removed 7 bases at V and 0 bases at J, with 14 bases between. CDR3 sequence: CASGVGARSGANVLTF. The CDR3 bases are TGCGCCAGCGGGGTGGGTGCCCGCTCTGGGGCCAACGTCCTGACTTTC.

Many counts were recorded for this clonotype. The chain recombines TRBV20-1 with TRBJ2-1, with TRBD2 as a possible D gene (6 bases). Trimming took 7 bases from V and 0 from J, leaving 10 bases between them. Germline assignment: CDR1 DFQATT and CDR2 SNEGSKA (reference sequence). The CDR3 has 13 residues. The CDR3 region has the DNA TGCAGTGAACGGGGAGGCTCCTACAATGAGCAGTTCTTC. Amino acids: CSERGGSYNEQFF.

About this clonotype itself: A read error may be the cause here, since a much bigger clone is one base away. V and J are TRBV7-2 and TRBJ2-3, with 7 bases matching TRBD1. The CDR3 spans 14 residues. Unmatched junction bases numbered 9, after V lost 8 bases and J lost 4 bases. Germline V gene sequence: CDR1 SGHTA, CDR2 FQGNSA. CDR3 bases: TGTGCCAGCGGTCCCGACAGGGTCCCAGATACGCAGTATTTT. Protein sequence: CASGPDRVPDTQYF.

In its sample, this clonotype was seen many times. The chain recombines TRBV6-1 with TRBJ1-2; D unclear. Germline V gives CDR1 MNHNS, CDR2 SASEGT. V dropped 7 bases and J dropped 8 bases, with 14 bases sitting between them. This CDR3 contains 12 residues. CDR3 sequence (DNA): TGTGCCAGCAAAACGACTGCTGGAGGCTACACCTTC. Residues: CASKTTAGGYTF.

The sample holds many counts of this clonotype. This sequence joins TRBV28 and TRBJ2-5, with unresolved D. Germline CDR1 is MDHEN and CDR2 is SYDVKM. The CDR3 extends over 13 amino acids. V lost 5 bases and J lost 1, with 8 bases in between. CDR3 residues: CASSSRVQETQYF. The CDR3 DNA is TGTGCCAGCAGTAGTAGGGTCCAAGAGACCCAGTACTTC.

The chain recombines TRBV18 with TRBJ2-5; D is unresolved. Germline V CDR1 and CDR2: KGHSH, LQKENI. Trimming took 2 bases from V and 2 from J, leaving 9 bases between them. The CDR3 extends over 14 amino acids. CDR3 nucleotides: TGTGCCAGCTCACCAGGGTATACGCAAGAGACCCAGTACTTC. Translating gives CASSPGYTQETQYF. The whole variable domain, filled in from reference TRBV18 and TRBJ2-5, reads NAGVMQNPRHLVRRRGQEARLRCSPMKGHSHVYWYRQLPEEGLKFMVYLQKENIIDESGMPKERFSAEFPKEGPSILRIQQVVRGDSAAYFCASSPGYTQETQYFGPGTRLLVL.

This clonotype has a count of ten or more. The chain links TRBV7-2 to TRBJ2-5, with 9 positions matching TRBD1. This CDR3 is built from 14 residues. Per the germline V gene, CDR1 is SGHTA and CDR2 is FQGNSA. Losses at the gene ends were 4 bases for V and 4 bases for J; bases not matched to a gene: 4. CDR3 DNA: TGTGCCAGCAGCTCGATGACAGGGGGAGAGACCCAGTACTTC. Its protein product is CASSSMTGGETQYF.

This clonotype was seen at least ten times. The chain carries TRBV28 and TRBJ1-1; a weak D match, TRBD1 (6 bases). The CDR3 is 15 residues long. Germline V gene data show CDR1 as MDHEN and CDR2 as SYDVKM. Between the trimmed V and J ends, which lost 7 bases and 2 bases, there was a span of 17 bases. The CDR3 spells CASKGGSVINTEAFF. CDR3 DNA sequence: TGTGCCAGCAAAGGGGGGAGTGTGATAAACACTGAAGCTTTCTTT.

The V call is TRBV3-1, the J call TRBJ2-5; D unclear. The germline V gene has CDR1 LGHDT and CDR2 YNNKEL (reference sequence). The CDR3 is made up of 12 amino acids. Deletions cut 6 bases from V and 5 bases from J, with 10 bases between. Written as DNA, the CDR3 is TGTGCCAGCAGTCCCAAGGATGAGACCCAGTACTTC. This codes for CASSPKDETQYF.

This clonotype has just a few counts. The chain carries TRBV11-1 and TRBJ2-7, with TRBD2 matching over 10 bases. The germline gives CDR1 SGHAT, CDR2 FQDESV (reference sequence). Unmatched junction bases numbered 8, after V lost 2 bases and J lost 7 bases. This CDR3 region has 15 residues. CDR3 sequence (DNA): TGTGCCAGCAGCTTAACCCTAGCGGGAGATGGTGAGCAGTACTTC. As protein: CASSLTLAGDGEQYF. The whole variable domain, filled in from reference TRBV11-1 and TRBJ2-7, reads EAEVAQSPRYKITEKSQAVAFWCDPISGHATLYWYRQILGQGPELLVQFQDESVVDDSQLPKDRFSAERLKGVDSTLKIQPAELGDSAMYLCASSLTLAGDGEQYFGPGTRLTVT.

This clonotype was counted ten times or more. The chain combines TRBV7-2 with TRBJ2-3; TRBD2 is a possible D gene (5 bases). This CDR3 spans 15 amino acids. V shed 3 bases and J shed 0 bases, with 10 bases lying between them. Germline V gene data show CDR1 as SGHTA and CDR2 as FQGNSA. The CDR3 DNA reads as TGTGCCAGCAGCTTCCAGCGGATAAGCACAGATACGCAGTATTTT. Residues: CASSFQRISTDTQYF.

In this sample, this clonotype turned up many times. DNA for the CDR3: TGTGCCAGCAGCCCCGGACGGATCTACGAGCAGTACTTC. Its translation: CASSPGRIYEQYF. This chain connects TRBV28 to TRBJ2-7, with D hard to call. Germline CDR1 reads MDHEN; CDR2 reads SYDVKM. There are 13 residues in the CDR3. The V end was cut by 6 bases, the J end by 3 bases, with 12 bases between.

This clonotype was seen many times. This rearrangement joins TRBV20-1 to TRBJ2-1; D is possibly TRBD2 (6 bases). Trimming removed 2 bases from V and 4 bases from J, with 12 bases in between. Germline V CDR1 and CDR2: DFQATT, SNEGSKA (reference sequence). CDR3 size: 14 residues. CDR3 bases: TGCAGTGCTAGACTGGCGGGACCTTACAATGAGCAGTTCTTC. Its protein is CSARLAGPYNEQFF.